These 20 T cell receptor beta chains were sequenced from one sample in a study of T cell responses to AZD1222 COVID-19 vaccine. This table comes from immunoSEQ multiplex PCR, and its TCRdb copy is limited to in-frame clones, with some not included. The table lists 200,000 to 250,000 clones, 93% of them singletons. The source material was peripheral blood, sampled on day 0 of MenACWY control vaccination. These receptors were obtained from an adult in good health.

This clone was observed once. The gene calls are TRBV6-5 and TRBJ1-1; TRBD1 matches 7 bases. This CDR3 region has 14 residues. Unmatched junction bases numbered 10, after V lost 7 bases and J lost 5 bases. Germline CDR1 reads MNHEY; CDR2 reads SVGAGI. CDR3: CASTLTGEATEAFF. The CDR3 DNA reads as TGTGCCAGCACCTTAACAGGGGAGGCGACTGAAGCTTTCTTT.

This chain links TRBV5-1 with TRBJ1-2; D may be TRBD1 (5 bases). The V end lost 4 bases, the J end lost 6 bases, and 19 bases lay between the germline ends. There are 15 residues in the CDR3. Germline V CDR1 and CDR2: SGHRS, YFSETQ. The DNA of the CDR3 is TGCGCCAGCAGCCTCTCACAGGAATGGGGCCATGGCTACACCTTC. Protein sequence: CASSLSQEWGHGYTF. Complete variable domain (other parts from reference TRBV5-1 and TRBJ1-2): KAGVTQTPRYLIKTRGQQVTLSCSPISGHRSVSWYQQTPGQGLQFLFEYFSETQRNKGNFPGRFSGRQFSNSRSEMNVSTLELGDSALYLCASSLSQEWGHGYTFGSGTRLTVV.

The chain links TRBV29-1 to TRBJ2-2; TRBD2 aligns across 14 bases. V dropped 7 bases and J dropped 5; count of bases not matched to a gene: 6. CDR1 is SQVTM and CDR2 is ANQGSEA in the germline V gene. CDR3 size: 15 residues. The CDR3 bases are TGCAGCGCTGGACTAGCGGGGGGTAGGACCGGGGAGCTGTTTTTT. Amino acid sequence: CSAGLAGGRTGELFF.

The rearrangement joins TRBV19 to TRBJ2-5; no reliable D call. Germline CDR1 reads LNHDA; CDR2 reads SQIVND (reference sequence). Trimming removed 5 bases at V and 1 base at J, with 14 bases between. CDR3 size: 15 residues. The CDR3: CASSDWLGSQETQYF. Here the CDR3 DNA reads TGTGCCAGTAGTGATTGGTTGGGCTCCCAAGAGACCCAGTACTTC.

This clone showed up just a few times. The chain's CDR3 is CASSPPEMGYGYTF. The CDR3 nucleotides read TGTGCCAGCAGCCCACCCGAGATGGGGTATGGCTACACCTTC. The chain recombines TRBV11-2 with TRBJ1-2; D is unclear. Deletions cut 5 bases from V and 5 bases from J, with 15 bases between. CDR1 and CDR2 from the germline V gene are SGHAT and FQNNGV. CDR3 size: 14 residues.

This chain links TRBV6-2 or TRBV6-3 with TRBJ2-7; TRBD1 agrees at 8 bases. Germline assignment: CDR1 MNHEY and CDR2 SVGEGT. The CDR3 consists of 14 residues. V shed 5 bases, J shed 2 bases, and the junction held 5 bases outside the gene matches. The CDR3 reads CASSNRDRTYEQYF. CDR3 in DNA: TGTGCCAGCAGTAACCGGGACAGGACCTACGAGCAGTACTTC.

This chain links TRBV25-1 with TRBJ2-6; possible D gene TRBD1, 5 bases. CDR3 length: 18 residues. Trimming removed 0 bases from V and 0 bases from J, with 12 bases in between. CDR1 is MGHDK, CDR2 SYGVNS, per germline. The CDR3 protein is CASSEYIRGSSGANVLTF. The CDR3, as DNA: TGTGCCAGCAGTGAATATATTAGGGGAAGCTCTGGGGCCAACGTCCTGACTTTC.

V gene TRBV3-1 (or the pseudogene TRBV3-2) combines with J gene TRBJ1-2; the match to TRBD1 covers 7 bases. The CDR3 totals 16 residues. Trimming at V came to 4 bases and at J to 4 bases, leaving 12 bases not matched to a gene. Germline V gene lookup returns CDR1 LGHDT and CDR2 YNNKEL (reference sequence). The CDR3 DNA reads as TGTGCCAGCAGCCCTTGGACAGGCCAAGGGGGCTATGGCTACACCTTC. Translation: CASSPWTGQGGYGYTF.

V gene TRBV7-9 combines with J gene TRBJ2-1; D unresolved. Looked up from germline, CDR1 is SEHNR and CDR2 is FQNEAQ (reference sequence). This CDR3 spans 15 amino acids. The ends were cut back, 5 bases at V and 1 base at J, with 12 bases in the middle. The CDR3 reads CASSPGRSSYNEQFF. The CDR3 bases are TGTGCCAGCAGCCCCGGCAGGTCATCCTACAATGAGCAGTTCTTC.

This chain uses TRBV15 with TRBJ1-4, with D possibly matching TRBD1 (6 bases). Germline assignment: CDR1 LNHNV and CDR2 YYDKDF (reference sequence). This CDR3 has 15 amino acids. V lost 3 bases to trimming and J lost 4 bases, with 12 bases between them. CDR3 coding DNA: TGTGCCACCAGCAGGCCGACAGGAATTAATGAAAAACTGTTTTTT. Translation gives CATSRPTGINEKLFF.

The V call is TRBV29-1, the J call TRBJ2-4; the D gene is possibly TRBD1 (5 bases). Germline V lookup: CDR1 SQVTM, CDR2 ANQGSEA. The CDR3 extends over 13 amino acids. V shed 2 bases and J shed 5 bases, with 10 bases lying between them. In DNA form, the CDR3 reads TGCAGCGTTGAATGGGCAGGGCAAAACATTCAGTACTTC. Protein product: CSVEWAGQNIQYF.

The chain couples TRBV7-9 to TRBJ1-1, with D possibly matching TRBD1 (5 bases). The CDR3 is made up of 15 amino acids. The germline V gene has CDR1 SEHNR and CDR2 FQNEAQ (reference sequence). Trimming took 1 base from V and 4 from J, leaving 13 bases between them. Here the CDR3 reads CASSLDTGLGTEAFF. CDR3 nucleotides: TGTGCCAGCAGCTTAGATACGGGGCTTGGCACTGAAGCTTTCTTT.

This chain connects TRBV4-3 to TRBJ1-5, with D possibly matching TRBD1 (6 bases). There are 14 residues in the CDR3. Germline CDR1 is LGHNA and CDR2 is YSLEER. The V end was cut by 0 bases, the J end by 7 bases, with 10 bases between. The CDR3 loop is CASSQDWRGQPQHF. As DNA, the CDR3 is TGCGCCAGCAGCCAAGATTGGAGGGGGCAGCCCCAGCATTTT.

The genes are TRBV29-1 and TRBJ1-1; D perhaps matches TRBD1 (6 bases). The germline gives CDR1 SQVTM, CDR2 ANQGSEA. Between the trimmed V and J ends, which lost 5 bases and 2 bases, there was a span of 12 bases. This CDR3 is 13 amino acids long. Written as DNA, the CDR3 is TGCAGCGTTCGGGGACACTTTAACACTGAAGCTTTCTTT. Translating gives CSVRGHFNTEAFF.

V gene TRBV18 combines with J gene TRBJ2-5; D may match TRBD1 or TRBD2 (5 bases each). The CDR3 is made up of 14 amino acids. The ends were cut back, 4 bases at V and 3 bases at J, with 12 bases in the middle. The V gene's germline CDR1 is KGHSH and CDR2 LQKENI. Here the CDR3 reads CASSRGRPKETQYF. CDR3 nucleotide sequence: TGTGCCAGCTCACGGGGACGGCCGAAAGAGACCCAGTACTTC.

This rearrangement joins TRBV18 to TRBJ2-1, with TRBD1 identical over 9 bases. V was clipped by 0 bases and J by 4 bases; unmatched bases: 1. The germline gives CDR1 KGHSH, CDR2 LQKENI. This CDR3 has 15 amino acids. DNA of the CDR3: TGTGCCAGCTCACCACCGGGACAGGGTTACAATGAGCAGTTCTTC. It translates to CASSPPGQGYNEQFF.

The chain has TRBV2 and TRBJ1-6; D is uncertain. With 6 bases removed from V and 0 bases from J, the gap between germline ends came to 12 bases. The CDR3 extends over 16 amino acids. Germline loops: CDR1 SNHLY, CDR2 FYNNEI. CDR3 region: CASREAGSSYNSPLHF. CDR3 DNA sequence: TGTGCCAGCAGGGAGGCAGGCAGCTCCTATAATTCACCCCTCCACTTT.

The genes are TRBV5-1 and TRBJ2-7; possibly TRBD2 for D (5 bases). The germline V and J ends were trimmed by 4 bases and 7 bases, with 18 bases remaining between them. The CDR3 totals 14 residues. Germline-derived CDR1 and CDR2 are SGHRS and YFSETQ. CDR3 residues: CASSARTAAGEQYF. CDR3 bases: TGCGCCAGCAGCGCACGGACGGCCGCGGGTGAGCAGTACTTC.

The V call is TRBV29-1, the J call TRBJ2-7; D remains unclear. CDR1 is SQVTM and CDR2 is ANQGSEA in the germline V gene. V lost 7 bases, J lost 0 bases, and 13 bases lay in between. The CDR3 consists of 13 residues. Written as DNA, the CDR3 is TGCAGCGCCATAACAGAAAACTCCTACGAGCAGTACTTC. Translating gives CSAITENSYEQYF.

This sequence joins TRBV7-8 and TRBJ1-6; tentative D call: TRBD1 (6 bases). Germline V gene lookup returns CDR1 SGHVS and CDR2 FQNEAQ. V lost 1 base and J lost 8, with 12 bases in between. This CDR3 region has 15 residues. The CDR3 DNA reads as TGTGCCAGCAGCTTAGGAGGGACAATATATTCACCCCTCCACTTT. Amino acid sequence: CASSLGGTIYSPLHF. The variable domain in full, completed from reference TRBV7-8 and TRBJ1-6, reads GAGVSQSPRYKVAKRGQDVALRCDPISGHVSLFWYQQALGQGPEFLTYFQNEAQLDKSGLPSDRFFAERPEGSVSTLKIQRTQQEDSAVYLCASSLGGTIYSPLHFGNGTRLTVT.